These 21 T cell receptor beta chains were sequenced from one sample in a study of human T cells and chemical hapten exposure. In TCRdb, the RACE reads were re-called with MiXCR into one record per CDR3 protein. Here the sample spans about 110,000 distinct CDR3 sequences, roughly 9% being singletons. Specified time point: patch test 2, 6 weeks after DPC sensitization. The treatment here: therapeutic diphenylcyclopropenone sensitization with weekly scalp DPC. The sequenced sample was whole blood, obtained in connection with sensitization to the hapten diphenylcyclopropenone (DPC). All receptors derive from a woman between 35 and 50 years old with alopecia areata. Some clones in this sample may be carry-over from other donors' samples.

In this sample, this clonotype turned up many times. V is TRBV18 and J is TRBJ2-1; no reliable D call. V dropped 1 base and J dropped 6 bases, with 7 bases sitting between them. The CDR3 is 13 residues long. Germline V lookup: CDR1 KGHSH, CDR2 LQKENI. CDR3 loop: CASSPLAGNEQFF. The CDR3 DNA follows: TGTGCCAGCTCACCACTAGCCGGCAATGAGCAGTTCTTC.

Comment on this clonotype: Compared with germline, one end of the junction differs, possibly owing to a read error. The chain recombines TRBV6-6 with TRBJ2-6; 11 bases line up with TRBD1. Germline CDR1 reads MNHNY; CDR2 reads SVGAGI (reference sequence). The CDR3 length is 17 residues. The DNA of the CDR3 is TGTGCCAGCAGAGGGACAGGGGGTTACCCTGGGGCCAGCGTCCTGACTTTC. Protein sequence: CASRGTGGYPGASVLTF.

There are many counts of this clonotype. The chain's CDR3 is CASSQFTTNTGELFF. The CDR3 nucleotides read TGCGCCAGCAGCCAGTTCACTACCAACACCGGGGAGCTGTTTTTT. The gene calls are TRBV4-1 and TRBJ2-2; D unresolved. Germline lookup yields CDR1 MGHRA and CDR2 YSYEKL. Deletions cut 3 bases from V and 2 bases from J, with 10 bases between. There are 15 residues in the CDR3.

This clonotype showed up just a few times. This chain connects TRBV18 to TRBJ2-1; D might be TRBD1 or TRBD2, each matching 5 bases. The CDR3 sequence is 15 residues long. Germline lookup yields CDR1 KGHSH and CDR2 LQKENI. The ends were cut back, 1 base at V and 0 bases at J, with 7 bases in the middle. The CDR3 DNA is TGTGCCAGCTCACCACGGGGGATCTCCTACAATGAGCAGTTCTTC. The encoded protein is CASSPRGISYNEQFF.

Only a few counts were recorded for this clonotype. The chain uses TRBV12-3 or TRBV12-4 and TRBJ1-1; D unresolved. This CDR3 region has 13 residues. The germline V and J ends were trimmed by 5 bases and 2 bases, with 9 bases remaining between them. The CDR3 bases are TGTGCCAGCAGTCAACAGTTAAACACTGAAGCTTTCTTT. This encodes CASSQQLNTEAFF.

In its sample, this clonotype was seen many times. CDR3 region: CSASRVAGATDEQFF. CDR3 DNA sequence: TGCAGTGCTAGTCGGGTCGCGGGGGCGACAGATGAGCAGTTCTTC. The V call is TRBV20-1, the J call TRBJ2-1, with D possibly TRBD2 on 7 matching bases. Germline values: CDR1 DFQATT, CDR2 SNEGSKA (reference sequence). V shed 3 bases and J shed 8 bases, with 20 bases lying between them. The CDR3 has 15 residues.

This clonotype was seen repeatedly, ten times or more. The chain employs TRBV7-9 and TRBJ1-3; 10 nucleotides line up with TRBD1. The CDR3 is 20 residues long. The germline V gene has CDR1 SEHNR and CDR2 FQNEAQ (reference sequence). J gave up 1 base and V 4 bases, and 16 bases lay outside the gene matches. This CDR3 is CASSSVSLTGGESSGNTIYF. Written as DNA, the CDR3 is TGTGCCAGCAGCTCGGTCTCGCTGACAGGGGGCGAATCTTCTGGAAACACCATATATTTT.

This clonotype was counted ten times or more. V is TRBV7-2 and J is TRBJ1-5; TRBD1 aligns across 9 bases. This CDR3 comprises 15 residues. Trimming at V came to 5 bases and at J to 6 bases, leaving 8 bases not matched to a gene. CDR1 and CDR2 (germline): SGHTA, FQGNSA. The CDR3 reads CASSATGGLGQPQHF. The CDR3 DNA sequence: TGTGCCAGCAGCGCCACAGGGGGCCTGGGTCAGCCCCAGCATTTT.

The table lists this clonotype with many counts. The chain is built from TRBV7-9 and TRBJ1-2; D is uncertain. Per the germline V gene, CDR1 is SEHNR and CDR2 is FQNEAQ (reference sequence). The CDR3 runs to 13 residues. V was trimmed by 5 bases and J by 8 bases, leaving 15 bases between them. The CDR3 protein is CASSLRQGRGYTF. The CDR3 DNA is TGTGCCAGCAGCCTCAGACAAGGACGAGGCTACACCTTC.

This clonotype was detected many times. The chain uses TRBV10-3 and TRBJ2-1, with 8 bases matching TRBD2. Germline lookup yields CDR1 ENHRY and CDR2 SYGVKD. CDR3 length equals 16 residues. J gave up 0 bases and V 4 bases, and 5 bases lay outside the gene matches. In DNA, the CDR3 is TGTGCCATCAGTGGTAGCGGGGTCAGCTCCTACAATGAGCAGTTCTTC. Its translation is CAISGSGVSSYNEQFF.

The V gene is TRBV20-1, the J gene TRBJ2-2; a possible D gene is TRBD2 (6 bases). This CDR3 region has 13 residues. Trimming shortened V by 2 bases and J by 6 bases, and 10 bases separated the two germline ends. The V gene's germline CDR1 is DFQATT and CDR2 SNEGSKA (reference sequence). The CDR3 is CSARISGAGELFF. The CDR3 region has the DNA TGCAGTGCTAGAATTTCGGGGGCCGGGGAGCTGTTTTTT.

The chain recombines TRBV27 with TRBJ1-6; unclear D gene. The germline CDR1 and CDR2 sequences are MNHEY and SMNVEV (reference sequence). The CDR3 totals 15 residues. V gave up 6 bases and J gave up 0 bases, with 9 bases separating them. The CDR3 sequence is CASREISSYNSPLHF. The CDR3 coding sequence is TGTGCCAGCAGGGAGATTAGCTCCTATAATTCACCCCTCCACTTT.

This clonotype was seen repeatedly, ten times or more. This rearrangement joins TRBV7-2 to TRBJ2-3, with D hard to call. The CDR3 loop spans 14 amino acids. Deletions cut 1 base from V and 4 bases from J, with 9 bases between. Germline-derived CDR1 and CDR2 are SGHTA and FQGNSA. The CDR3 nucleotides read TGTGCCAGCAGCTTAGTTCGGTTCTCAGATACGCAGTATTTT. Protein: CASSLVRFSDTQYF.

J is TRBJ1-1 and V is TRBV5-6; D is unresolved. Germline V gene lookup returns CDR1 SGHDT and CDR2 YYEEEE. The CDR3 has 17 residues. The V end lost 4 bases, the J end lost 6 bases, and 25 bases lay between the germline ends. Here the CDR3 reads CASSPLVTSPKVSEAFF. The CDR3 DNA reads TGTGCCAGCAGCCCTCTCGTCACGTCCCCTAAAGTTTCTGAAGCTTTCTTT. Combining the CDR3 with reference TRBV5-6 and TRBJ1-1 gives the whole variable domain DAGVTQSPTHLIKTRGQQVTLRCSPKSGHDTVSWYQQALGQGPQFIFQYYEEEERQRGNFPDRFSGHQFPNYSSELNVNALLLGDSALYLCASSPLVTSPKVSEAFFGQGTRLTVV.

The rearrangement uses TRBV28 and TRBJ2-2; D is uncertain. Trimming removed 7 bases at V and 1 base at J, with 16 bases between. The CDR3 totals 16 residues. Germline CDR1 and CDR2: MDHEN and SYDVKM. The CDR3, as DNA: TGTGCCAGCAACCAACGCTGGCGGCTGAACACCGGGGAGCTGTTTTTT. Translation: CASNQRWRLNTGELFF.

The sample holds a few counts of this clonotype. The V and J genes are TRBV7-9 and TRBJ1-1; a weak D match, TRBD1 (5 bases). The CDR3 contains 15 residues. The germline gives CDR1 SEHNR, CDR2 FQNEAQ (reference sequence). The ends were cut back, 5 bases at V and 4 bases at J, with 17 bases in the middle. CDR3 bases: TGTGCCAGCAGCGCCGGGGCTTTTGGTGGCACTGAAGCTTTCTTT. It yields the protein CASSAGAFGGTEAFF.

This clonotype was seen just once. Germline and junction disagree at one end, which may indicate a read error. V is TRBV7-7 and J is TRBJ2-5; TRBD2 matches 12 bases. CDR1 SSHAT and CDR2 FNYEAQ come from the germline V gene (reference sequence). The CDR3 contains 15 residues. The CDR3 here is CASSALAGGPETQYF. Here the CDR3 DNA reads TGTGCTAGCAGCGCCCTAGCGGGGGGGCCGGAGACCCAGTACTTC.

This clonotype was seen only a few times. This chain uses TRBV29-1 with TRBJ2-7; no clear D gene. V gave up 4 bases and J gave up 4 bases, with 8 bases separating them. The CDR3 consists of 11 residues. CDR1 and CDR2 from the germline V gene are SQVTM and ANQGSEA. The CDR3 reads CSVVKGYEQYF. The CDR3 DNA is TGCAGCGTTGTGAAAGGGTACGAGCAGTACTTC.

This clonotype was recorded many times. The chain joins TRBV10-3 to TRBJ1-2; 8 bases fit TRBD1. The length of the CDR3 is 13 residues. The germline V gene encodes CDR1 ENHRY and CDR2 SYGVKD. V shed 6 bases and J 6 bases; nucleotides not matched to a gene: 6. CDR3 sequence: CAIRAGQGDGYTF. The CDR3 region has the DNA TGTGCCATCAGGGCCGGACAGGGCGATGGCTACACCTTC.

This clonotype was detected many times. The chain couples TRBV3-1 to TRBJ1-1, with 8 bases aligning to TRBD1. Trimming removed 3 bases from V and 5 bases from J; junction bases left unmatched: 2. This CDR3 is built from 13 residues. Germline-derived CDR1 and CDR2 are LGHDT and YNNKEL (reference sequence). The CDR3 sequence is CASSQDRVTEAFF. DNA for the CDR3: TGTGCCAGCAGCCAGGACAGGGTAACTGAAGCTTTCTTT.

The sample holds many counts of this clonotype. This chain connects TRBV7-2 to TRBJ2-2; no clear D gene. This CDR3 comprises 14 residues. Trimming removed 0 bases from V and 4 bases from J, with 6 bases in between. Per germline, CDR1 SGHTA and CDR2 FQGNSA. Written as DNA, the CDR3 is TGTGCCAGCAGCTTAGCCGTAGCCACCGGGGAGCTGTTTTTT. It encodes CASSLAVATGELFF. Using reference TRBV7-2 and TRBJ2-2 for the parts outside the CDR3, the full variable domain is GAGVSQSPSNKVTEKGKDVELRCDPISGHTALYWYRQSLGQGLEFLIYFQGNSAPDKSGLPSDRFSAERTGGSVSTLTIQRTQQEDSAVYLCASSLAVATGELFFGEGSRLTVL.